This T cell receptor beta chain originates from a study of response to subunit inactivated influenza vaccine. TCRdb ran MiXCR on the RT-PCR reads and lists one entry per CDR3 protein. This sample has about 650,000 distinct CDR3 sequences, with 15% to 18% found just once. CDR1 is MNHNS and CDR2 is SASEGT in the germline V gene. The CDR3 runs to 13 residues. Trimming left V 8 bases short and J 0 bases short, with 9 bases between. The table lists this clonotype with a few counts. The specimen comprised PBMCs from blood, sampled approximately 12 days after vaccination. The chain carries TRBV6-1 and TRBJ2-3; no clear D gene. The receptor was isolated from a man between 45 and 60 years old who received an inactivated influenza vaccine. CDR3 protein: CASGDDSTDTQYF. In nucleotides, the CDR3 is TGTGCCAGCGGCGACGATAGCACAGATACGCAGTATTTT.